Presented here are 5 T cell receptor beta chains from one specimen sequenced in a study of blood T cell repertoires in COVID-19. Profiled with immunoSEQ multiplex PCR; TCRdb holds only in-frame clones, not every one. The sample records about 400,000 clones, about 90% being singletons. The sample comprised PBMCs or T cells enriched from blood (not recorded which). These receptors all stem from a woman under 40 who had recovered from COVID-19.

The gene calls are TRBV6-5 and TRBJ1-1; TRBD1 aligns across 7 bases. The CDR3 has 15 amino acids. The junction had 8 bases not matched to a gene; V was cut back by 7 bases and J by 0 bases. Germline V gives CDR1 MNHEY, CDR2 SVGAGI. The CDR3 here is CASNIGDSLNTEAFF. For the CDR3, the DNA is TGTGCCAGCAACATTGGGGACAGCTTGAACACTGAAGCTTTCTTT.

The chain employs TRBV7-2 and TRBJ1-1; possible D gene TRBD1, 5 bases. CDR1 is SGHTA and CDR2 is FQGNSA in the germline V gene. There are 14 residues in the CDR3. The V and J ends lost 3 bases and 3 bases respectively, with 11 bases between them. This CDR3 is CASSFVQGDTEAFF. The CDR3 region has the DNA TGTGCCAGCAGCTTTGTCCAGGGCGACACTGAAGCTTTCTTT.

Only a few counts were recorded for this clone. The chain couples TRBV28 to TRBJ2-7; the match to TRBD1 covers 7 bases. The CDR3 is 15 residues long. Germline V CDR1 and CDR2: MDHEN, SYDVKM. The J segment lost 3 bases and the V segment lost 6 bases, leaving 11 bases of the junction unmatched. In DNA, the CDR3 is TGTGCCAGCAGGTTCCCGGGACAGAACCGCTACGAGCAGTACTTC. Amino acids: CASRFPGQNRYEQYF.

The rearrangement links TRBV7-9 to TRBJ1-1, with 8 bases fitting TRBD1. The V gene's germline CDR1 is SEHNR and CDR2 FQNEAQ (reference sequence). The ends lost 1 base at V and 7 bases at J; junction bases unmatched: 5. CDR3 size: 14 residues. CDR3 amino acids: CASSLGQGALEAFF. The CDR3 region has the DNA TGTGCCAGCAGCTTAGGGCAGGGGGCCCTTGAAGCTTTCTTT.

The rearrangement uses TRBV9 and TRBJ1-1; 8 nucleotides agree with TRBD1. The junction had 4 bases not matched to a gene; V was cut back by 0 bases and J by 6 bases. The germline CDR1 and CDR2 sequences are SGDLS and YYNGEE. The CDR3 consists of 14 residues. In DNA, the CDR3 is TGTGCCAGCAGCGTAGCGTACAGGGGGTCTGAAGCTTTCTTT. Its translation: CASSVAYRGSEAFF.